The sequence of this TCR beta chain was determined in a study of OX40 agonist ivuxolimab in advanced cancers. The assay was immunoSEQ multiplex PCR, and TCRdb's table has in-frame clones only and misses some. Of tens of thousands of clones in the sample, around 83% were seen once. This CDR3 contains 19 residues. Per germline, CDR1 MGHRA and CDR2 YSYEKL. V lost 1 base and J lost 7, with 25 bases in between. This TCR derives from an adult with an advanced solid tumor such as melanoma, head and neck, liver or kidney cancer. The chain links TRBV4-1 to TRBJ2-2; tentatively, D is TRBD2 (5 bases). This specimen consisted of CD4+ or CD8+ T cells sorted from blood, obtained in a trial of the OX40 agonist ivuxolimab. CDR3 DNA sequence: TGCGCCAGCAGCCAAGCGTCGTCACTGCTAGCCACCTGGGGCGGGGAGCTGTTTTTT. Its translation is CASSQASSLLATWGGELFF.